These 25 T cell receptor beta chains originate from one sample sequenced in a study of blood T cell repertoires in COVID-19. Assay used: immunoSEQ multiplex PCR; TCRdb lists only in-frame clones, some missing. In the table there are under 250,000 clones, about 80% of which are singletons. Material for sequencing was PBMCs or T cells enriched from blood (not recorded which). Every receptor here comes from a woman aged 35 to 49 who had been exposed to COVID-19.

The chain links TRBV9 to TRBJ1-2; no clear D. The CDR3 is 15 amino acids. CDR1 and CDR2 (germline): SGDLS, YYNGEE. Between the trimmed V and J ends, which lost 0 bases and 2 bases, there was a span of 11 bases. CDR3 loop: CASSVAQVPNYGYTF. For the CDR3, the DNA is TGTGCCAGCAGCGTAGCCCAGGTGCCAAACTATGGCTACACCTTC.

The chain combines TRBV3-1 (or the pseudogene TRBV3-2) with TRBJ1-1; D perhaps matches TRBD1 (5 bases). Looked up from germline, CDR1 is LGHDT and CDR2 is YNNKEL (reference sequence). The CDR3 spans 16 residues. Trimming pared 0 bases from V and 6 bases from J, leaving 17 bases between. In nucleotides, the CDR3 is TGTGCCAGCAGCCAAGATGGGGCAGGCCGGCCCCCTGAAGCTTTCTTT. Residues: CASSQDGAGRPPEAFF.

The chain links TRBV5-6 to TRBJ2-5; 8 bases align to TRBD2. Looked up from germline, CDR1 is SGHDT and CDR2 is YYEEEE. The CDR3 consists of 14 residues. V was clipped by 4 bases and J by 5 bases; unmatched bases: 7. The CDR3 DNA reads TGTGCCAGCAGCGGAAGGACGGGAGGGGAGACCCAGTACTTC. This encodes CASSGRTGGETQYF.

This chain links TRBV6-5 with TRBJ1-3; D is ambiguous. V lost 2 bases and J lost 0, with 8 bases in between. The length of the CDR3 is 15 residues. Germline CDR1 and CDR2: MNHEY and SVGAGI. This chain's CDR3 is CASSYGLSSGNTIYF. The CDR3 DNA reads as TGTGCCAGCAGTTACGGGCTTAGCTCTGGAAACACCATATATTTT.

V is TRBV12-5 and J is TRBJ2-5, with D unclear. Per germline, CDR1 LGHNT and CDR2 FRNRAP. This CDR3 region has 13 residues. The V end was cut by 4 bases, the J end by 4 bases, with 10 bases between. CDR3 residues: CASGSTRSETQYF. The CDR3 coding sequence is TGTGCTAGTGGTTCAACCAGGTCAGAGACCCAGTACTTC.

The rearrangement links TRBV4-3 to TRBJ2-7, with TRBD1 as a possible D gene (6 bases). Trimming took off 9 bases at V and 3 bases at J, with 15 bases between the two ends. Germline V gene data show CDR1 as LGHNA and CDR2 as YSLEER. CDR3 size: 13 residues. The chain's CDR3 is CASSGVRGYEQYF. The DNA for the CDR3 is TGCGCCAGTTCAGGGGTGCGAGGCTACGAGCAGTACTTC.

The chain joins TRBV4-1 to TRBJ2-1; 12 bases are shared with TRBD2. This CDR3 contains 19 residues. J lost 6 bases, V lost 1 base, and 13 bases had no gene match. The V gene's germline CDR1 is MGHRA and CDR2 YSYEKL. DNA of the CDR3: TGCGCCAGCAGCCAAGCCCGGGCTAGCGGGGGGGCCCTCCCCAATGAGCAGTTCTTC. It yields the protein CASSQARASGGALPNEQFF.

A few counts support this clone. In DNA, the CDR3 is TGTGCCAGCAGCCCCCGACAGGGGAATTCACCCCTCCACTTT. Translating gives CASSPRQGNSPLHF. The genes are TRBV2 and TRBJ1-6; 8 bases are shared with TRBD1. The CDR3 consists of 14 residues. Germline trimming cut 6 bases from V and 7 bases from J; bases unmatched to any gene: 5. CDR1 and CDR2 from the germline V gene are SNHLY and FYNNEI. Full variable domain (outside the CDR3, taken from reference TRBV2 and TRBJ1-6): EPEVTQTPSHQVTQMGQEVILRCVPISNHLYFYWYRQILGQKVEFLVSFYNNEISEKSEIFDDQFSVERPDGSNFTLKIRSTKLEDSAMYFCASSPRQGNSPLHFGNGTRLTVT.

V is TRBV7-2 and J is TRBJ1-2, with D perhaps matching TRBD1 (5 bases). CDR3 length: 12 amino acids. V was shortened by 5 bases and J by 4 bases, with 8 bases between the two germline ends. Germline V CDR1 and CDR2: SGHTA, FQGNSA. CDR3 coding DNA: TGTGCCAGCAGCACGACAGTCTATGGCTACACCTTC. It specifies CASSTTVYGYTF. Full variable domain (remainder filled in from reference TRBV7-2 and TRBJ1-2): GAGVSQSPSNKVTEKGKDVELRCDPISGHTALYWYRQSLGQGLEFLIYFQGNSAPDKSGLPSDRFSAERTGGSVSTLTIQRTQQEDSAVYLCASSTTVYGYTFGSGTRLTVV.

The J gene is TRBJ2-7, the V gene TRBV6-6; D might be TRBD2 (5 bases). V shed 8 bases and J shed 2 bases, with 13 bases lying between them. The germline CDR1 and CDR2 sequences are MNHNY and SVGAGI (reference sequence). This CDR3 contains 13 residues. The CDR3 loop reads CASSGPAAYEQYF. CDR3 nucleotides: TGTGCCAGCTCAGGCCCAGCGGCCTACGAGCAGTACTTC.

CDR3 sequence reads: CASSIRTGVITDTQYF. CDR3 bases: TGTGCCAGCAGCATAAGGACAGGGGTAATCACAGATACGCAGTATTTT. The gene calls are TRBV11-2 and TRBJ2-3; 9 nucleotides match TRBD1. Germline V gene lookup returns CDR1 SGHAT and CDR2 FQNNGV. The CDR3 runs to 16 residues. The V gene end was trimmed by 5 bases and the J gene end by 2 bases; junction bases not matched to a gene: 8.

This clone was observed once. This chain connects TRBV27 to TRBJ1-1; D is perhaps TRBD1 (5 bases). The CDR3 is 17 residues long. The germline V and J ends were trimmed by 6 bases and 8 bases, with 28 bases remaining between them. Germline CDR1 reads MNHEY; CDR2 reads SMNVEV (reference sequence). The CDR3 DNA follows: TGTGCCAGCAGCGGGACTCCTCTATTTTCTGGGGGGAGAGAAGCTTTCTTT. The encoded protein is CASSGTPLFSGGREAFF.

This clone was recorded once. The chain uses TRBV5-1 and TRBJ1-6; a weak D match, TRBD1 (6 bases). V lost 0 bases and J lost 6, with 10 bases in between. The CDR3 loop spans 15 amino acids. Looked up from germline, CDR1 is SGHRS and CDR2 is YFSETQ. This CDR3 is CASSLEGHPNSPLHF. The CDR3 region has the DNA TGCGCCAGCAGCTTGGAGGGACACCCTAATTCACCCCTCCACTTT.

The chain recombines TRBV7-8 with TRBJ1-2, with 10 bases matching TRBD1. Trimming took 5 bases from V and 4 from J; bases not matched to a gene: 7. The CDR3 spans 15 residues. Germline V gives CDR1 SGHVS, CDR2 FQNEAQ. The chain's CDR3 is CASSARQGASYGYTF. The CDR3 DNA reads TGTGCCAGCAGCGCTAGACAGGGGGCGAGCTATGGCTACACCTTC.

V is TRBV6-5 and J is TRBJ1-5, with 7 positions matching TRBD1. Germline V gives CDR1 MNHEY, CDR2 SVGAGI. This CDR3 region has 13 residues. V was clipped by 5 bases and J by 7 bases; unmatched bases: 5. The CDR3 nucleotides are TGTGCCAGCAGTCCCGGGACAGCCCAGCCCCAGCATTTT. It is translated as CASSPGTAQPQHF.

The chain carries TRBV18 and TRBJ1-2; no clear D. This CDR3 region has 14 residues. Trimming cost V 3 bases and J 0 bases, with 8 bases left between them. Germline-derived CDR1 and CDR2 are KGHSH and LQKENI. The CDR3 loop is CASSPGLANYGYTF. Written as DNA, the CDR3 is TGTGCCAGCTCACCCGGACTCGCTAACTATGGCTACACCTTC.

The rearrangement joins TRBV4-2 to TRBJ1-2, with a tentative D call TRBD1 (5 bases). Trimming pared 2 bases from V and 1 base from J, leaving 17 bases between. Germline CDR1 LGHNA, CDR2 YNFKEQ. The CDR3 has 17 residues. CDR3 DNA: TGTGCCAGCAGCCAACCCGGGGGGGGAGGCCTTAACTATGGCTACACCTTC. Protein sequence: CASSQPGGGGLNYGYTF.

This clone was seen a single time. The rearrangement joins TRBV5-1 to TRBJ1-6; D is uncertain. The V gene lost 1 base and the J gene lost 0 bases, with 17 bases spanning the gap. There are 19 residues in the CDR3. Germline assignment: CDR1 SGHRS and CDR2 YFSETQ. This chain's CDR3 is CASSLNLLTGSSYNSPLHF. As DNA, the CDR3 is TGCGCCAGCAGCTTGAACCTACTGACGGGGAGCTCCTATAATTCACCCCTCCACTTT.

V and J are TRBV13 and TRBJ2-7, with TRBD2 matching 11 bases. Germline V gene lookup returns CDR1 PRHDT and CDR2 FYEKMQ (reference sequence). The CDR3 spans 16 residues. V lost 5 bases to trimming and J lost 3 bases; unmatched junction nucleotides: 9. The DNA of the CDR3 is TGTGCCAGCAGCACCGGACTAGCGGGCGCTTTCTACGAGCAGTACTTC. Its translation is CASSTGLAGAFYEQYF.

The chain links TRBV3-1 (or the pseudogene TRBV3-2) to TRBJ2-5, with 13 positions matching TRBD2. CDR1 is LGHDT and CDR2 is YNNKEL in the germline V gene (reference sequence). This CDR3 is built from 16 residues. The V gene end was trimmed by 4 bases and the J gene end by 2 bases; junction bases not matched to a gene: 4. CDR3 in DNA: TGTGCCAGCAGCCTCGGACTAGCGGGGGATCAAGAGACCCAGTACTTC. Its protein is CASSLGLAGDQETQYF.

The rearrangement links TRBV3-1 (or the pseudogene TRBV3-2) to TRBJ1-1; the match to TRBD1 covers 9 bases. J lost 7 bases, V lost 0 bases, and 9 bases had no gene match. This CDR3 region has 16 residues. CDR1 is LGHDT, CDR2 YNNKEL, per germline (reference sequence). The CDR3 DNA reads TGTGCCAGCAGCCAAGAACTGGGACAGGGTTCGGGTGAAGCTTTCTTT. Residues: CASSQELGQGSGEAFF.

This rearrangement joins TRBV12-3 or TRBV12-4 to TRBJ1-2, with a weak D call TRBD1 (5 bases). V was trimmed by 3 bases and J by 7 bases, leaving 6 bases between them. The CDR3 consists of 11 residues. CDR3 amino acids: CASSFGGGYTF. CDR3 in DNA: TGTGCCAGCAGTTTCGGGGGTGGCTACACCTTC.

For the CDR3, the DNA is TGTGCCAGCAGCCCTAACCCGGGACTTAATTCACCCCTCCACTTT. This codes for CASSPNPGLNSPLHF. The V gene is TRBV3-1 (or the pseudogene TRBV3-2), the J gene TRBJ1-6; a possible D gene is TRBD1 (5 bases). This CDR3 contains 15 residues. Per the germline V gene, CDR1 is LGHDT and CDR2 is YNNKEL (reference sequence). Trimming removed 4 bases at V and 6 bases at J, with 13 bases between.

This clone was observed many times. Here the CDR3 DNA reads TGTGCCAGCAGCGTATCCCGGGGAGGGCAACTGTTTTTT. Encoded protein: CASSVSRGGQLFF. The chain combines TRBV9 with TRBJ1-4; no definite D call. V gave up 1 base and J gave up 12 bases, with 13 bases separating them. From germline, CDR1 is SGDLS and CDR2 YYNGEE. The CDR3 sequence is 13 residues long.

V is TRBV5-1 and J is TRBJ2-1; unclear D gene. The V gene's germline CDR1 is SGHRS and CDR2 YFSETQ. CDR3 length: 14 residues. The V gene lost 0 bases and the J gene lost 2 bases, with 6 bases spanning the gap. The CDR3: CASSLDSTYNEQFF. As DNA, the CDR3 is TGCGCCAGCAGCTTGGACAGCACCTACAATGAGCAGTTCTTC.